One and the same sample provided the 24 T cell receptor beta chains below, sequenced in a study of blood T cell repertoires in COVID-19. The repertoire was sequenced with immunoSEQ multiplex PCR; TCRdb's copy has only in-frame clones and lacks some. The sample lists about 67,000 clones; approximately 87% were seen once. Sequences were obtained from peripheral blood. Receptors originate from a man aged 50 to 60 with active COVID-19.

Here the CDR3 DNA reads TGTGCCAGCAGTTACTCCGACATCGGTTATGGCTACACCTTC. Translating gives CASSYSDIGYGYTF. The rearrangement joins TRBV6-5 to TRBJ1-2; D remains unclear. The CDR3 contains 14 residues. Trimming took off 0 bases at V and 5 bases at J, with 10 bases between the two ends. Germline V gene sequence: CDR1 MNHEY, CDR2 SVGAGI.

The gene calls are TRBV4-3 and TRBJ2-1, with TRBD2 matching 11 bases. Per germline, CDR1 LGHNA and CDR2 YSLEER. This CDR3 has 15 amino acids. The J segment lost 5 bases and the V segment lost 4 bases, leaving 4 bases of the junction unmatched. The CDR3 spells CASSLSGGVHNEQFF. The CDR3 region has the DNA TGCGCCAGCAGCCTTAGCGGGGGGGTTCACAATGAGCAGTTCTTC.

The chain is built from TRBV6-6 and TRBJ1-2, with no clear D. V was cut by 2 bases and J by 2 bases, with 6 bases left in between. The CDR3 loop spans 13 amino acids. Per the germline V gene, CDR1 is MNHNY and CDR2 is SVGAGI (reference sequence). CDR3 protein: CASSYDWNYGYTF. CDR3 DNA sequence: TGTGCCAGCAGTTACGACTGGAACTATGGCTACACCTTC.

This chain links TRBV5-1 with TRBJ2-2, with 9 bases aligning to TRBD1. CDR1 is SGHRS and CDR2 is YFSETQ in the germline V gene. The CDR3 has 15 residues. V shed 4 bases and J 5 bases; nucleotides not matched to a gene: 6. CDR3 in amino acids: CASSERTGATGELFF. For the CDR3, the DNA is TGCGCCAGCAGCGAGAGGACAGGGGCGACCGGGGAGCTGTTTTTT. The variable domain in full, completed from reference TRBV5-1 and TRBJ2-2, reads KAGVTQTPRYLIKTRGQQVTLSCSPISGHRSVSWYQQTPGQGLQFLFEYFSETQRNKGNFPGRFSGRQFSNSRSEMNVSTLELGDSALYLCASSERTGATGELFFGEGSRLTVL.

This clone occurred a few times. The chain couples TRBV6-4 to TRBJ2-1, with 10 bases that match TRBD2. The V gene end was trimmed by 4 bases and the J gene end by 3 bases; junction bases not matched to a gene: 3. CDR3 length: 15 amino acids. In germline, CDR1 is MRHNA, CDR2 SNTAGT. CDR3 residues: CASSVIAGGYNEQFF. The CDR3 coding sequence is TGTGCCAGCAGTGTGATAGCGGGAGGCTACAATGAGCAGTTCTTC.

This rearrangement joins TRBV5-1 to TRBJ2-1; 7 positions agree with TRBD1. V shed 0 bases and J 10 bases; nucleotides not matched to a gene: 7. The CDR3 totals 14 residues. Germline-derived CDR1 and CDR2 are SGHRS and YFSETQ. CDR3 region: CASSLGRDRGEQFF. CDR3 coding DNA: TGCGCCAGCAGCTTGGGCCGGGACAGAGGCGAGCAGTTCTTC.

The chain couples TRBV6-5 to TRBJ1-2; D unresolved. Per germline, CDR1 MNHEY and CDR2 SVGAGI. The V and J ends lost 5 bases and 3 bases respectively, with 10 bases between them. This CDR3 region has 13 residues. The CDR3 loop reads CASSRAGDYGYTF. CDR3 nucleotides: TGTGCCAGCAGTCGGGCCGGGGACTATGGCTACACCTTC.

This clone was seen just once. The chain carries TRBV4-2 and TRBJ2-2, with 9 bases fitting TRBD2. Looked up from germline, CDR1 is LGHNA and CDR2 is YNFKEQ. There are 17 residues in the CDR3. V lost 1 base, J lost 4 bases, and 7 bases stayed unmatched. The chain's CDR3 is CASSQAVAGDLTGELFF. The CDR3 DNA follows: TGTGCCAGCAGCCAAGCAGTAGCGGGGGACCTCACCGGGGAGCTGTTTTTT.

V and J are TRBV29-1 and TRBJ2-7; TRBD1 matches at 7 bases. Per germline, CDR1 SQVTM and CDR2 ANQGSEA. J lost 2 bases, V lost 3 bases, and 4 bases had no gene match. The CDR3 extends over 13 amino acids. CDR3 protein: CSVERRGTYEQYF. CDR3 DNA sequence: TGCAGCGTTGAGCGCAGGGGGACCTACGAGCAGTACTTC.

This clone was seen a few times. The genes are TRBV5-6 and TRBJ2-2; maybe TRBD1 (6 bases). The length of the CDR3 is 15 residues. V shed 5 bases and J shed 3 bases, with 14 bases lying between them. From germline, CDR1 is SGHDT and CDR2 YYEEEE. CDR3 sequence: CASRPGAFHTGELFF. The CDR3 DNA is TGTGCCAGCAGACCAGGGGCCTTCCACACCGGGGAGCTGTTTTTT.

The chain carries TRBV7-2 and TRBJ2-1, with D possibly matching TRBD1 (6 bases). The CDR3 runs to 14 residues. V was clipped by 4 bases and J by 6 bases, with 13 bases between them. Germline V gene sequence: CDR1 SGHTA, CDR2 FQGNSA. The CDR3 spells CASSSRARGNEQFF. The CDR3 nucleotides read TGTGCCAGCAGCTCACGGGCCAGGGGCAATGAGCAGTTCTTC.

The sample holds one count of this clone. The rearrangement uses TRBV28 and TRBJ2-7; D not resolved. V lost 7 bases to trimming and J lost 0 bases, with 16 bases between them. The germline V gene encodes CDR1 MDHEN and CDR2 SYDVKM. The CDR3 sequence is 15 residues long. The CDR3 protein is CASTEQPRSSYEQYF. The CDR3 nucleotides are TGTGCCAGCACCGAGCAGCCTAGGAGCTCCTACGAGCAGTACTTC.

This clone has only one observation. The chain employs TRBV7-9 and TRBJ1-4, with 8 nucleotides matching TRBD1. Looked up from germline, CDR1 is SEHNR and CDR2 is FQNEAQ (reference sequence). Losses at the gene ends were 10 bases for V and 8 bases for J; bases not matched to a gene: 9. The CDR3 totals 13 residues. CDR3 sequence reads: CATGQGTKEKLFF. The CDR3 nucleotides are TGTGCCACAGGACAGGGCACCAAAGAAAAACTGTTTTTT.

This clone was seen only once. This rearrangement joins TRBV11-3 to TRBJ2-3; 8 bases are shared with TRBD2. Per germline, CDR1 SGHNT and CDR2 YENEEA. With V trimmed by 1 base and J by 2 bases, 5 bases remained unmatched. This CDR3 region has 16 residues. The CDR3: CASSLVAGGSTDTQYF. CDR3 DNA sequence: TGTGCCAGCAGCTTAGTCGCGGGGGGCTCCACAGATACGCAGTATTTT.

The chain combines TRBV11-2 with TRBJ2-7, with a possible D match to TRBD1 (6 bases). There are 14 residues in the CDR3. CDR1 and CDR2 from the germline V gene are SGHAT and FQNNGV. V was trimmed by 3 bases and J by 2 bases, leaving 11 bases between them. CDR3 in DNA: TGTGCCAGCAGCTTCGCACAGGGTCCCTACGAGCAGTACTTC. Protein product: CASSFAQGPYEQYF.

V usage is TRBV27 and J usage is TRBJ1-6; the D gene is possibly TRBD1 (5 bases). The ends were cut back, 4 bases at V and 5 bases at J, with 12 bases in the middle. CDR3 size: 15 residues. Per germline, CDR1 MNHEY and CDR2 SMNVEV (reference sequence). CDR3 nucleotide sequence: TGTGCCAGCAGTTATGGCGGGACCCATAATTCACCCCTCCACTTT. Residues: CASSYGGTHNSPLHF.

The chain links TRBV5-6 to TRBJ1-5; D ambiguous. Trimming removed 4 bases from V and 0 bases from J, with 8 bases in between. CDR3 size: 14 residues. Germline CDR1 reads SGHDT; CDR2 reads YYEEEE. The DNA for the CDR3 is TGTGCCAGCAGCCCCAGGTATAGCAATCAGCCCCAGCATTTT. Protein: CASSPRYSNQPQHF.

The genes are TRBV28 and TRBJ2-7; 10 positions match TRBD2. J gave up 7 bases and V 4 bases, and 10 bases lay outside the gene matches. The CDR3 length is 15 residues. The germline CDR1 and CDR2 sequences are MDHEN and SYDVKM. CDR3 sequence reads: CASSSSSGRHREQYF. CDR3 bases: TGTGCCAGCAGTTCTTCTAGCGGGAGACATCGGGAGCAGTACTTC.

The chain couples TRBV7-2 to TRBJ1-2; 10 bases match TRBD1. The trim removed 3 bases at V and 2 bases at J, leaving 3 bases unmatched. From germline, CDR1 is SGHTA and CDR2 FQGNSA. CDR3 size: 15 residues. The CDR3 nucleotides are TGTGCCAGCAGCTTTCGACAGGGGGCGAACTATGGCTACACCTTC. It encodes CASSFRQGANYGYTF.

This chain's CDR3 is CGGEHQETQYF. In DNA, the CDR3 is TGCGGCGGGGAACACCAAGAGACCCAGTACTTC. The chain has TRBV20-1 and TRBJ2-5, with D perhaps TRBD2 (6 bases). This CDR3 region has 11 residues. The V gene's germline CDR1 is DFQATT and CDR2 SNEGSKA (reference sequence).

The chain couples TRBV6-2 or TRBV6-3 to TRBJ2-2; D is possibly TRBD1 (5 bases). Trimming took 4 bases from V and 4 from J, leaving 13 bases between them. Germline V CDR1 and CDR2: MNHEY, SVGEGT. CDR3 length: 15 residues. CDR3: CASSLMGRATGELFF. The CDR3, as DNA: TGTGCCAGCAGTTTGATGGGCAGGGCCACCGGGGAGCTGTTTTTT.

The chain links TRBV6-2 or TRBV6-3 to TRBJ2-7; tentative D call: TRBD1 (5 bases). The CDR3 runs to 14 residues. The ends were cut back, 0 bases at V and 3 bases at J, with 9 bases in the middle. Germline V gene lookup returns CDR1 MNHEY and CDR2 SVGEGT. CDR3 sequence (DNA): TGTGCCAGCAGTTACTCTCAGGGTCTCTACGAGCAGTACTTC. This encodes CASSYSQGLYEQYF.

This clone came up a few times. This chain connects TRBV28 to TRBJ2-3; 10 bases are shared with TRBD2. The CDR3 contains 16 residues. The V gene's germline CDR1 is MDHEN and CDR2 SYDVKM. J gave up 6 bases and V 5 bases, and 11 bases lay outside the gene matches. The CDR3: CASSMTSGPTRDTQYF. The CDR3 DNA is TGTGCCAGCAGTATGACTAGCGGGCCAACGCGGGATACGCAGTATTTT. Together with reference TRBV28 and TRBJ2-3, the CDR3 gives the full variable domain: DVKVTQSSRYLVKRTGEKVFLECVQDMDHENMFWYRQDPGLGLRLIYFSYDVKMKEKGDIPEGYSVSREKKERFSLILESASTNQTSMYLCASSMTSGPTRDTQYFGPGTRLTVL.

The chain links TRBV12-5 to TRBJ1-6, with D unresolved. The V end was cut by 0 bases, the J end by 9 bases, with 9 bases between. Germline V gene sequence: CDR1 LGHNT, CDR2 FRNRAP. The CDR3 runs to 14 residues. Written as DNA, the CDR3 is TGTGCTAGTGGTTTGGTACCCCCGCGTTCACCCCTCCACTTT. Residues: CASGLVPPRSPLHF.